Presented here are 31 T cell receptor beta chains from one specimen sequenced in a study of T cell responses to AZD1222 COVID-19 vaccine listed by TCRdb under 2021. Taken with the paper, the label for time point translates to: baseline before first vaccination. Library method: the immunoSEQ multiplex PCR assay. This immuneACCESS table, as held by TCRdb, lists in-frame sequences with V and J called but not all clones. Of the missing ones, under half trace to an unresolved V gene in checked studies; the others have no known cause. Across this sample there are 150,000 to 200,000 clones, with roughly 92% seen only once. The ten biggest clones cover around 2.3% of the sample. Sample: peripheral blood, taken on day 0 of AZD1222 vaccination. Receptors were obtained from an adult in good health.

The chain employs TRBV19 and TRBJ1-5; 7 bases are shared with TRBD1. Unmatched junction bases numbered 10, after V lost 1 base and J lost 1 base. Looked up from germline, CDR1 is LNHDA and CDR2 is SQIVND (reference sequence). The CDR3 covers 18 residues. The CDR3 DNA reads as TGTGCCAGTAGTATAGCCCCCCAGGGGGGGATAAGCAATCAGCCCCAGCATTTT. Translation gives CASSIAPQGGISNQPQHF.

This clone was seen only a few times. In nucleotides, the CDR3 is TGTGCCAGCAGGGGACAAGGAGGGGGTGGTGAGCCCCAGCATTTT. Its translation: CASRGQGGGGEPQHF. The V call is TRBV28, the J call TRBJ1-5; D is possibly TRBD1 (6 bases). Deletions cut 6 bases from V and 8 bases from J, with 20 bases between. CDR3 length: 15 amino acids. From germline, CDR1 is MDHEN and CDR2 SYDVKM. The full variable domain, rest sourced from reference TRBV28 and TRBJ1-5, is DVKVTQSSRYLVKRTGEKVFLECVQDMDHENMFWYRQDPGLGLRLIYFSYDVKMKEKGDIPEGYSVSREKKERFSLILESASTNQTSMYLCASRGQGGGGEPQHFGDGTRLSIL.

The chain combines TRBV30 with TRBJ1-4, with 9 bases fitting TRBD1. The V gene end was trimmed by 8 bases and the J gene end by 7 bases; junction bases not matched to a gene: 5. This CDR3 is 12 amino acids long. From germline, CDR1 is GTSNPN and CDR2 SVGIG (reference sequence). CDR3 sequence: CAHTGGGEKLFF. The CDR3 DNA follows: TGTGCCCATACAGGGGGCGGTGAAAAACTGTTTTTT.

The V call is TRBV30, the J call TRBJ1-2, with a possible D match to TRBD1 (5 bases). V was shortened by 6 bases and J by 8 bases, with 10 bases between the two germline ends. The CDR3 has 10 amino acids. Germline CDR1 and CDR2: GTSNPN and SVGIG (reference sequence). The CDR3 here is CACKEGGYTF. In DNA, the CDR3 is TGTGCCTGCAAAGAGGGGGGCTACACCTTC.

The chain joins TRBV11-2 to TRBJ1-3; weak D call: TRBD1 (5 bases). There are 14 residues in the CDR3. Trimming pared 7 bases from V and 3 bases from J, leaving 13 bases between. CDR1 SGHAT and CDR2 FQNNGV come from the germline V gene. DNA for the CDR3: TGTGCCAGCACCCTAGGGACGTTTGGAAACACCATATATTTT. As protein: CASTLGTFGNTIYF.

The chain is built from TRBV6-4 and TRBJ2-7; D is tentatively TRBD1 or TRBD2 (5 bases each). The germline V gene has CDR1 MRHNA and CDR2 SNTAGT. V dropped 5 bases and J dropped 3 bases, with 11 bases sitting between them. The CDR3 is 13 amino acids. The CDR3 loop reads CASSRDDGYEQYF. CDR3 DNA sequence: TGTGCCAGCAGTAGGGACGACGGCTACGAGCAGTACTTC.

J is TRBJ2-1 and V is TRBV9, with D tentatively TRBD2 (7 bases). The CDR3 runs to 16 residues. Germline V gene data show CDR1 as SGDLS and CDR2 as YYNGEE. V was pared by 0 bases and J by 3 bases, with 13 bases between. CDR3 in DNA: TGTGCCAGCAGCGTAGGGGCGGGGGCGAGCTACAATGAGCAGTTCTTC. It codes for CASSVGAGASYNEQFF.

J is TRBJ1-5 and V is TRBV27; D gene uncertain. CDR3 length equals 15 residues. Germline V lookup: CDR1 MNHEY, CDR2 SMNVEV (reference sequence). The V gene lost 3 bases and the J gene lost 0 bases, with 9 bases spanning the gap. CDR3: CASSFGRPSNQPQHF. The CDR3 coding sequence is TGTGCCAGCAGTTTCGGCAGGCCTAGCAATCAGCCCCAGCATTTT.

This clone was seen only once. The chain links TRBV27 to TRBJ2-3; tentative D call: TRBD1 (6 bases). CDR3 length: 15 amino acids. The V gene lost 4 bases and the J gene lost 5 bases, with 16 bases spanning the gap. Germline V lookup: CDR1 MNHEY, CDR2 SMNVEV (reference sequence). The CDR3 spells CASSSKGVREDTQYF. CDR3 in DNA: TGTGCCAGCAGTTCTAAGGGGGTTAGAGAAGATACGCAGTATTTT.

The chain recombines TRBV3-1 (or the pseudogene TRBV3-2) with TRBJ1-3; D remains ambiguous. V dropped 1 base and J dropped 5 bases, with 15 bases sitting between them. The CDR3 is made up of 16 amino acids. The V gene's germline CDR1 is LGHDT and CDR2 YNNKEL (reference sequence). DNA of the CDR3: TGTGCCAGCAGCCAAGTAGAGTCAATGGAGAGAAACACCATATATTTT. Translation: CASSQVESMERNTIYF.

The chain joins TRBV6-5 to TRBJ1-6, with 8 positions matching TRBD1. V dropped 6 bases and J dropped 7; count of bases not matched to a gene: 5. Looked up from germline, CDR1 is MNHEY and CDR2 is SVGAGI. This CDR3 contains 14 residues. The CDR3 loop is CASRRGQGNSPLHF. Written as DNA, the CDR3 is TGTGCCAGCAGAAGAGGACAGGGCAATTCACCCCTCCACTTT.

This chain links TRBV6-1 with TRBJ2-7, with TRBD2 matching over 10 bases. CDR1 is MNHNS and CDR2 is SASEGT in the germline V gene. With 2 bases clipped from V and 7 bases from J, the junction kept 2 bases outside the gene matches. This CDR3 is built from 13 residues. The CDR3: CASSETSGVEQYF. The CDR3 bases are TGTGCCAGCAGTGAAACTAGCGGGGTGGAGCAGTACTTC.

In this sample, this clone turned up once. Written as DNA, the CDR3 is TGTGCCTGGAGTGTACAGTCGGGATACTCCTACGAGCAGTACTTC. This gives the protein CAWSVQSGYSYEQYF. This sequence joins TRBV30 and TRBJ2-7; TRBD2 might be the D (5 bases). CDR3 length: 15 residues. Trimming shortened V by 0 bases and J by 0 bases, and 12 bases separated the two germline ends. The germline V gene has CDR1 GTSNPN and CDR2 SVGIG (reference sequence).

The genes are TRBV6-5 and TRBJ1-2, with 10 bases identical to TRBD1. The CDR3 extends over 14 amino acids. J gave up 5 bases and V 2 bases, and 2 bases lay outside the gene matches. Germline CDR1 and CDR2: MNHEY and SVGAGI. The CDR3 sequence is CASSYRTGGYGYTF. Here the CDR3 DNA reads TGTGCCAGCAGTTACCGGACAGGGGGATATGGCTACACCTTC.

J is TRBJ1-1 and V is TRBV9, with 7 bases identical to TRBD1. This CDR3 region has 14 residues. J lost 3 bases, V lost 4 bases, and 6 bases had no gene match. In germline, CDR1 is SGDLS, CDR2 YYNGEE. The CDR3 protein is CASSFRQGDTEAFF. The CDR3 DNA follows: TGTGCCAGCAGCTTCCGACAGGGTGACACTGAAGCTTTCTTT. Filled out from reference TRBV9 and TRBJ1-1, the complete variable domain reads DSGVTQTPKHLITATGQRVTLRCSPRSGDLSVYWYQQSLDQGLQFLIQYYNGEERAKGNILERFSAQQFPDLHSELNLSSLELGDSALYFCASSFRQGDTEAFFGQGTRLTVV.

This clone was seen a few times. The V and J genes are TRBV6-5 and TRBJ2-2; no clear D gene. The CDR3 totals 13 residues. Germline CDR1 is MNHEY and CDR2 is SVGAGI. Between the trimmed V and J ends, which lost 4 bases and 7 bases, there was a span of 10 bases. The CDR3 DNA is TGTGCCAGCAGTTCGTCGAACGGCGGGGAGCTGTTTTTT. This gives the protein CASSSSNGGELFF.

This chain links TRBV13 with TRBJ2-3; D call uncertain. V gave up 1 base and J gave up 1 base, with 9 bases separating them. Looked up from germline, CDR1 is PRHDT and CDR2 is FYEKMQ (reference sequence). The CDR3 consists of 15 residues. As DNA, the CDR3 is TGTGCCAGCAGCTTAGCCCCTGAAGGCACAGATACGCAGTATTTT. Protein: CASSLAPEGTDTQYF. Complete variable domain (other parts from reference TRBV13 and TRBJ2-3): AAGVIQSPRHLIKEKRETATLKCYPIPRHDTVYWYQQGPGQDPQFLISFYEKMQSDKGSIPDRFSAQQFSDYHSELNMSSLELGDSALYFCASSLAPEGTDTQYFGPGTRLTVL.

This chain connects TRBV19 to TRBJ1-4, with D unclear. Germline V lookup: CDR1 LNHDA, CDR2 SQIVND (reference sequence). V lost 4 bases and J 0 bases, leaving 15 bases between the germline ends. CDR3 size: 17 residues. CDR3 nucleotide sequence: TGTGCCAGTAGTAGTATCTGGGGTGGACCAACTAATGAAAAACTGTTTTTT. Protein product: CASSSIWGGPTNEKLFF.

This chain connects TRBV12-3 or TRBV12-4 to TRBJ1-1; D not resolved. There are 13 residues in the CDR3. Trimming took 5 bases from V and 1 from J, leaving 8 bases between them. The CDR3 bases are TGTGCCAGCAGTCAAGGGTGGAACACTGAAGCTTTCTTT. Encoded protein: CASSQGWNTEAFF.

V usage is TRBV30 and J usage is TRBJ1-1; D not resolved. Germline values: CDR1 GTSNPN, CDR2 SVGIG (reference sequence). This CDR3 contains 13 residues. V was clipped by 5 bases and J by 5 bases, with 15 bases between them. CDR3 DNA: TGTGCCTGGGAGGGAGGCCTGGAAACTGAAGCTTTCTTT. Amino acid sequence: CAWEGGLETEAFF.

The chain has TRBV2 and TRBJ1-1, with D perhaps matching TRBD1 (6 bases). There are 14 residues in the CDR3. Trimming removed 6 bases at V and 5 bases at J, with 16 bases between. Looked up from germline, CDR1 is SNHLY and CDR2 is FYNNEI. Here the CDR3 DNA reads TGTGCCAGCAGACCCAGGGGAGGATTTACTGAAGCTTTCTTT. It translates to CASRPRGGFTEAFF.

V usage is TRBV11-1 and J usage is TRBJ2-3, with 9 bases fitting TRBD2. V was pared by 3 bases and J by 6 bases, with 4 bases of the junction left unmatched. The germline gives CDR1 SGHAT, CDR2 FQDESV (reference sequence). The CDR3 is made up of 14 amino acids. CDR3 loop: CASSLVREGDTQYF. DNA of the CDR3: TGTGCCAGCAGCTTGGTGCGGGAGGGGGATACGCAGTATTTT.

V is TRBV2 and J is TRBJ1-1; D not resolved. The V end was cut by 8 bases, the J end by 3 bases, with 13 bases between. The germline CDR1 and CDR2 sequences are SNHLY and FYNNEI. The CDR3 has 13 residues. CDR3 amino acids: CASLPQADTEAFF. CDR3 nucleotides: TGTGCCAGCTTGCCTCAGGCTGACACTGAAGCTTTCTTT.

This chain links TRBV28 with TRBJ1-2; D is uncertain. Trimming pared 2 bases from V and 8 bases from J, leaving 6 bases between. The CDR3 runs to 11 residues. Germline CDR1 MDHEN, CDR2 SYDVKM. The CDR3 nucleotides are TGTGCCAGCAGTTTAGCCTGGGGCTACACCTTC. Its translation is CASSLAWGYTF.

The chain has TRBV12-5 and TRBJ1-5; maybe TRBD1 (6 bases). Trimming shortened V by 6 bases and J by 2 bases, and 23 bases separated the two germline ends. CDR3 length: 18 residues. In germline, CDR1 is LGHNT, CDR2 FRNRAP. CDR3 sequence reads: CASGKHLGQHRGNQPQHF. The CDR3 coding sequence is TGTGCTAGTGGAAAACACTTGGGGCAACACAGGGGCAATCAGCCCCAGCATTTT.

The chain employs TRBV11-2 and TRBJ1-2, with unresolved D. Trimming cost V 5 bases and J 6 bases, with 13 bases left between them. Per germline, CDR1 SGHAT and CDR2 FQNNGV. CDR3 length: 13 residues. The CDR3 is CASSKFAGHGYTF. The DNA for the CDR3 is TGTGCCAGCAGCAAATTCGCTGGGCATGGCTACACCTTC.

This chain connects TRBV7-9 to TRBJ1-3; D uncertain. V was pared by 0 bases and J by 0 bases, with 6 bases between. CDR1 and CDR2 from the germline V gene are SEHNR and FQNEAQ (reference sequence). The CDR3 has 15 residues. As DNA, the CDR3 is TGTGCCAGCAGCTTAGCCGGTTACTCTGGAAACACCATATATTTT. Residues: CASSLAGYSGNTIYF.

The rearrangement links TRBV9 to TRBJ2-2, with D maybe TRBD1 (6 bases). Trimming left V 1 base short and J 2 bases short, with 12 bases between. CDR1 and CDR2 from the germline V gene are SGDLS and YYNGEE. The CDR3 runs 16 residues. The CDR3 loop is CASSVREQGNTGELFF. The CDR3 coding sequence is TGTGCCAGCAGCGTACGCGAACAGGGTAACACCGGGGAGCTGTTTTTT.

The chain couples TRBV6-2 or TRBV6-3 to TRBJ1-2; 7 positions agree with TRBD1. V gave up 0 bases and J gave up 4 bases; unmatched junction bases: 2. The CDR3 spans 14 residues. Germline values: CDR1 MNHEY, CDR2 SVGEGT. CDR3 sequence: CASSYSGDSYGYTF. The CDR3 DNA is TGTGCCAGCAGTTACTCGGGGGACAGCTATGGCTACACCTTC.

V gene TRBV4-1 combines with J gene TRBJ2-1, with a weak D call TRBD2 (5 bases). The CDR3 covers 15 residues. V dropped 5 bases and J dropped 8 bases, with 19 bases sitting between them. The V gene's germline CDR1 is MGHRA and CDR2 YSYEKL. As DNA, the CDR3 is TGCGCCAGCAGCTTTCGTCCACCCCTGGGAGATGAGCAGTTCTTC. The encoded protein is CASSFRPPLGDEQFF.

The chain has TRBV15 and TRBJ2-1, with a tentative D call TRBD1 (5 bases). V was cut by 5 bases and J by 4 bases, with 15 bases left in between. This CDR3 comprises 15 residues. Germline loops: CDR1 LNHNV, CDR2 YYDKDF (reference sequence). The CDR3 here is CATSVDSTPYNEQFF. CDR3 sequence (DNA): TGTGCCACCAGCGTAGACAGTACCCCGTACAATGAGCAGTTCTTC.